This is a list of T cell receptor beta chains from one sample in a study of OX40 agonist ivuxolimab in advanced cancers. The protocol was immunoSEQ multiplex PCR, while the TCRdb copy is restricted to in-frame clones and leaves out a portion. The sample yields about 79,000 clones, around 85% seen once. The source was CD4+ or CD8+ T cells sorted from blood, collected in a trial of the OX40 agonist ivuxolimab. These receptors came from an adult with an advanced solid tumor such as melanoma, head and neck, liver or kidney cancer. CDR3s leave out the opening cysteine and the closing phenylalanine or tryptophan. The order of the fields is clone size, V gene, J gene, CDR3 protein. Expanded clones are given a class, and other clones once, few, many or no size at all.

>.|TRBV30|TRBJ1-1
AWSSDLENTEAF
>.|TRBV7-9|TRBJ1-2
ASSLGLRTDRTNYGYT
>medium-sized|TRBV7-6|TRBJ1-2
ASSSHGQGAYGYT
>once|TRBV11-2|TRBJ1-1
ASNRQENTEAF
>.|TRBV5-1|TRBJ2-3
ASSLGIQGRGAQY
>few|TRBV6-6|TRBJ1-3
ASRPGETGNTIY
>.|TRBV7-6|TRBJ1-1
ASEDTEAF
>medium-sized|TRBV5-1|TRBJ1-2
ASSYGQGATNGYT
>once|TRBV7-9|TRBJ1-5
ASSFDRGGQPQH
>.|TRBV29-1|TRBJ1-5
SVAQGNSNQPQH
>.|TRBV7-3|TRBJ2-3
ASSSAGAGTTDTQY
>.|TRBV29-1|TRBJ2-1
SVAGDEGNEQF
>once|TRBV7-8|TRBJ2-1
ASSLAGALSYNEQF
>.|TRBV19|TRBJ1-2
ASSSGGTGTLHRGYT